This TCR beta chain was identified during a study of T cells in tuberculosis. The method was immunoSEQ multiplex PCR; TCRdb's version includes in-frame clones alone and lacks a portion of them. This sample carries tens of thousands of clones, more than 85% of them seen once, and the ten largest clones take less than 2.5%. The CDR3 is 13 amino acids. V shed 0 bases and J 7 bases; nucleotides not matched to a gene: 5. The germline gives CDR1 GTSNPN, CDR2 SVGIG (reference sequence). The time point denotes: new active TB diagnosis, blood taken before or within 7 days of starting treatment. Included patients were adults of at least 18, HIV-seronegative, South African.

The TCR originated in an adult with tuberculosis. The specimen comprised PBMCs, sampled at tuberculosis diagnosis. V is TRBV30 and J is TRBJ1-1; 7 bases fit TRBD1. The chain's CDR3 is CAWSVHRGNEAFF. CDR3 DNA sequence: TGTGCCTGGAGTGTACACAGGGGTAATGAAGCTTTCTTT.